This entry lists 10 T cell receptor beta chains sequenced from one sample in a study of blood T cell repertoires in COVID-19. TCRdb's table, derived via immunoSEQ multiplex PCR, lists solely in-frame clones and lacks some. The sample yields hundreds of thousands of clones, roughly 82% seen once. The source material was peripheral blood. Receptor source: a woman aged 80 or older with active or convalescent COVID-19.

The chain has TRBV2 and TRBJ2-2; a weak D match, TRBD1 (6 bases). CDR1 is SNHLY and CDR2 is FYNNEI in the germline V gene. V lost 6 bases, J lost 0 bases, and 11 bases lay in between. The CDR3 contains 15 residues. CDR3 sequence (DNA): TGTGCCAGCAGACTGCAGGGGACGAACACCGGGGAGCTGTTTTTT. Translating gives CASRLQGTNTGELFF.

The chain uses TRBV6-1 and TRBJ1-2, with D hard to call. With 1 base removed from V and 4 bases from J, the gap between germline ends came to 16 bases. This CDR3 is built from 16 residues. Germline V lookup: CDR1 MNHNS, CDR2 SASEGT. The CDR3 bases are TGTGCCAGCAGTGAAGGGAGCAGCTTACGCCCCTATGGCTACACCTTC. Encoded protein: CASSEGSSLRPYGYTF.

V usage is TRBV28 and J usage is TRBJ1-1, with TRBD1 matching 8 bases. CDR1 is MDHEN and CDR2 is SYDVKM in the germline V gene. This CDR3 comprises 14 residues. With V trimmed by 5 bases and J by 3 bases, 5 bases remained unmatched. CDR3 region: CASSPGQGHTEAFF. DNA for the CDR3: TGTGCCAGCAGTCCAGGACAGGGTCACACTGAAGCTTTCTTT.

The rearrangement links TRBV7-9 to TRBJ1-5; D gene unclear. From germline, CDR1 is SEHNR and CDR2 FQNEAQ (reference sequence). This CDR3 comprises 15 residues. V shed 5 bases and J shed 2 bases, with 13 bases lying between them. CDR3 DNA sequence: TGTGCCAGCAGCCCGGACGGGAATCGCAATCAGCCCCAGCATTTT. Protein sequence: CASSPDGNRNQPQHF.

The rearrangement joins TRBV4-1 to TRBJ2-5; 11 nucleotides match TRBD2. Germline values: CDR1 MGHRA, CDR2 YSYEKL. This CDR3 spans 15 amino acids. Unmatched junction bases numbered 5, after V lost 4 bases and J lost 4 bases. CDR3 protein: CASSRSSGGLETQYF. For the CDR3, the DNA is TGCGCCAGCAGCCGATCTAGCGGGGGGTTAGAGACCCAGTACTTC.

The chain joins TRBV10-1 to TRBJ2-4; no clear D. The CDR3 runs to 12 residues. The V end was cut by 1 base, the J end by 12 bases, with 10 bases between. Germline V CDR1 and CDR2: WNHNN, SYGVQD (reference sequence). CDR3 DNA sequence: TGCGCCAGCAGTGAGTTCGGCGGCCCTCAGTACTTC. This sequence encodes CASSEFGGPQYF.

In this sample, this clone turned up once. The chain is built from TRBV5-1 and TRBJ1-1; 7 nucleotides match TRBD1. Germline V gives CDR1 SGHRS, CDR2 YFSETQ. The CDR3 has 16 residues. The V segment lost 10 bases and the J segment 2 bases; nucleotides outside the gene matches: 17. CDR3 DNA: TGCGCCTCTTCTCCCGATATGGGACAGTATAACACTGAAGCTTTCTTT. It translates to CASSPDMGQYNTEAFF.

The chain has TRBV6-5 and TRBJ2-7; 8 bases line up with TRBD2. The V segment lost 11 bases and the J segment 3 bases; nucleotides outside the gene matches: 6. This CDR3 has 12 residues. Germline values: CDR1 MNHEY, CDR2 SVGAGI. CDR3 in amino acids: CASRGGLYEQYF. The CDR3 nucleotides read TGTGCCTCCCGGGGGGGGCTCTACGAGCAGTACTTC.

The chain is built from TRBV6-5 and TRBJ2-1; no clear D gene. V shed 10 bases and J shed 4 bases, with 17 bases lying between them. CDR3 length equals 14 residues. Germline assignment: CDR1 MNHEY and CDR2 SVGAGI. CDR3 coding DNA: TGTGCCACCAGCCCCCTTTCGGTATACAATGAGCAGTTCTTC. This codes for CATSPLSVYNEQFF.

This chain uses TRBV30 with TRBJ2-7; 8 bases agree with TRBD2. Germline V CDR1 and CDR2: GTSNPN, SVGIG (reference sequence). The V and J ends lost 6 bases and 3 bases, in that order; junction bases with no gene match: 7. The length of the CDR3 is 13 residues. The CDR3 region has the DNA TGTGCCTGTATCGGGGGGGGTGGCTACGAGCAGTACTTC. Translation gives CACIGGGGYEQYF.